This T cell receptor (beta chain) emerged from a study of low-dose radiotherapy and immunotherapy resistance in tumors. This clonotype was counted many times. The time point here: before trial treatment. Eligibility required advanced solid tumors lacking tumor-infiltrating lymphocytes. Per the germline V gene, CDR1 is LGHDT and CDR2 is YNNKEL (reference sequence). The CDR3 totals 12 residues. Trimming shortened V by 5 bases and J by 5 bases, and 10 bases separated the two germline ends. First-strand cDNA relied on TRAV- and TRBV-specific primers spanning alpha and beta chains. The authors amplified TCRs for about 20 PCR cycles with a constant-region primer and a V-primer adapter. A single record per CDR3 protein comes from TCRdb applying MiXCR to the reads. The table lists tens of thousands of distinct CDR3 sequences, more than 8.5% of them singletons.

The specimen was PBMCs, collected before treatment. This rearrangement joins TRBV3-1 to TRBJ2-7; the D gene is possibly TRBD1 (5 bases). The source is a male donor with prostate cancer. The CDR3 DNA reads TGTGCCAGCAGCAACCGACAGAACGAGCAGTACTTC. Translating gives CASSNRQNEQYF.